This T cell receptor (beta chain) comes out of a study of cytomegalovirus exposure and HLA in healthy donors. Data came from immunoSEQ multiplex PCR; TCRdb stores just in-frame clones and leaves some out. The sample includes roughly 56,000 clones, 90% to 95% of them seen just once. Deletions cut 11 bases from V and 7 bases from J, with 16 bases between. This CDR3 is 12 amino acids long. Germline lookup yields CDR1 MNHEY and CDR2 SMNVEV (reference sequence). The genes are TRBV27 and TRBJ2-3; weak D call: TRBD2 (6 bases). This TCR derives from a woman in her thirties in good health and CMV-seronegative. The sample was PBMCs. CDR3 loop: CAASPGGNTQYF. CDR3 coding DNA: TGTGCCGCCAGTCCCGGGGGAAATACGCAGTATTTT.